The sequence of this TCR beta chain was determined in a study of response to subunit inactivated influenza vaccine. MiXCR, applied by TCRdb to the RT-PCR reads, yields one record per CDR3 protein. The table shows about 520,000 distinct CDR3 sequences, with 25% occurring only once. Only a few counts were recorded for this clonotype. The sequence was collected from a man between 45 and 60 years old who received an inactivated influenza vaccine. Here the sequenced sample was CD4+ T cells sorted from PBMCs, taken 5 days after vaccination.

Here the CDR3 reads CSARDPRTREGRTDTQYF. The CDR3 DNA follows: TGCAGTGCTAGAGACCCGAGAACGCGGGAGGGCCGCACAGATACGCAGTATTTT. The chain uses TRBV20-1 and TRBJ2-3, with TRBD2 matching over 9 bases. J was trimmed by 1 base and V by 0 bases; bases with no gene match: 11. Germline-derived CDR1 and CDR2 are DFQATT and SNEGSKA (reference sequence). This CDR3 is built from 18 residues.